The 27 T cell receptor beta chains listed next were all sequenced from one sample in a study of control samples from healthy donors and cancer patients. Only in-frame clones appear in the TCRdb table, and some are missing; sequencing was by immunoSEQ multiplex PCR. The sample holds tens of thousands of clones, roughly 90% seen once. The sample taken for sequencing was PBMCs. The receptors were gathered from a woman aged 45-65 years with colorectal cancer.

The chain has TRBV6-5 and TRBJ2-2; 9 nucleotides align to TRBD1. V shed 6 bases and J 2 bases; nucleotides not matched to a gene: 1. The CDR3 sequence is 14 residues long. From germline, CDR1 is MNHEY and CDR2 SVGAGI. The CDR3 nucleotides are TGTGCCAGCAGGGGACAGGGTAACACCGGGGAGCTGTTTTTT. It specifies CASRGQGNTGELFF.

The chain has TRBV7-9 and TRBJ1-1, with a possible D match to TRBD1 (6 bases). The CDR3 runs 12 residues. Germline lookup yields CDR1 SEHNR and CDR2 FQNEAQ (reference sequence). V was trimmed by 5 bases and J by 11 bases, leaving 15 bases between them. The CDR3 region is CASSPPEGGAFF. In DNA form, the CDR3 reads TGTGCCAGCAGCCCCCCGGAGGGGGGGGCTTTCTTT.

This chain connects TRBV6-6 to TRBJ1-2; D is ambiguous. CDR1 and CDR2 from the germline V gene are MNHNY and SVGAGI (reference sequence). Trimming took 0 bases from V and 8 from J, leaving 16 bases between them. The CDR3 has 15 residues. CDR3: CASSYSTGTLGGYTF. The CDR3, as DNA: TGTGCCAGCAGTTACTCGACGGGCACCTTGGGGGGCTACACCTTC.

The gene calls are TRBV19 and TRBJ1-2; unclear D gene. The germline V gene encodes CDR1 LNHDA and CDR2 SQIVND (reference sequence). V was pared by 2 bases and J by 4 bases, with 5 bases between. The CDR3 spans 12 residues. The CDR3 DNA reads as TGTGCCAGTAGTATAACGTCCTATGGCTACACCTTC. Translation: CASSITSYGYTF.

This chain joins TRBV6-4 and TRBJ1-1; TRBD1 matches at 9 bases. The trim removed 2 bases at V and 3 bases at J, leaving 4 bases unmatched. Germline V gene sequence: CDR1 MRHNA, CDR2 SNTAGT. CDR3 length: 15 amino acids. CDR3: CASSDGTGTDTEAFF. The DNA of the CDR3 is TGTGCCAGCAGTGACGGGACAGGGACGGACACTGAAGCTTTCTTT.

The CDR3 coding sequence is TGTGCCAGCAGCGTAATAGGGACAGGACAGGGTGAGCAGTTCTTC. Its protein is CASSVIGTGQGEQFF. The chain links TRBV9 to TRBJ2-1; the match to TRBD1 covers 8 bases. From germline, CDR1 is SGDLS and CDR2 YYNGEE. The CDR3 is 15 residues long. V shed 1 base, J shed 9 bases, and the junction held 9 bases outside the gene matches.

The rearrangement uses TRBV10-1 and TRBJ2-2; a weak D match, TRBD2 (5 bases). Germline loops: CDR1 WNHNN, CDR2 SYGVQD (reference sequence). This CDR3 has 13 residues. V lost 10 bases to trimming and J lost 2 bases, with 11 bases between them. CDR3 amino acids: CATAGRNTGELFF. The CDR3 DNA follows: TGCGCCACCGCGGGCCGCAACACCGGGGAGCTGTTTTTT.

The chain uses TRBV25-1 and TRBJ2-2; D might be TRBD1 (5 bases). V shed 4 bases and J shed 9 bases, with 18 bases lying between them. CDR1 and CDR2 from the germline V gene are MGHDK and SYGVNS. CDR3 size: 15 residues. CDR3 nucleotide sequence: TGTGCCAGCAGTGTATCGGACATTTCCACGAGGGAGCTGTTTTTT. The encoded protein is CASSVSDISTRELFF.

The V gene is TRBV28, the J gene TRBJ2-3; unclear D gene. The germline gives CDR1 MDHEN, CDR2 SYDVKM. Trimming pared 6 bases from V and 2 bases from J, leaving 9 bases between. The CDR3 totals 13 residues. The CDR3 DNA follows: TGTGCCAGCAGCCTTCCGACCACAGATACGCAGTATTTT. Translation gives CASSLPTTDTQYF.

The rearrangement uses TRBV3-1 (or the pseudogene TRBV3-2) and TRBJ1-1; 7 nucleotides line up with TRBD1. V lost 1 base, J lost 7 bases, and 6 bases stayed unmatched. The CDR3 is 14 amino acids. Germline V gene sequence: CDR1 LGHDT, CDR2 YNNKEL (reference sequence). The CDR3 DNA reads as TGTGCCAGCAGCCAAGCAGGGACAGCCCATGAAGCTTTCTTT. Amino acid sequence: CASSQAGTAHEAFF.

As regards this clone: Likely a read error: the CDR3 ends without its conserved phenylalanine or tryptophan. The DNA is left out, because the CDR3 cannot be placed on it with certainty; the CDR3 is given as TCRdb lists it. This chain joins TRBV5-8 and TRBJ1-6; the table calls TRBD1, which could not be checked here. Germline CDR1 is SGHTS and CDR2 is YDEGEE. The CDR3 sequence runs 12 residues, both termini included. CDR3 in amino acids: CASSRMGGQGTT.

The chain couples TRBV28 to TRBJ1-2; TRBD1 might be the D (6 bases). The germline V gene encodes CDR1 MDHEN and CDR2 SYDVKM. With 3 bases removed from V and 2 bases from J, the gap between germline ends came to 7 bases. CDR3 length: 13 residues. The CDR3 is CASSFTGNYGYTF. In DNA form, the CDR3 reads TGTGCCAGCAGTTTTACAGGGAACTATGGCTACACCTTC.

J is TRBJ1-1 and V is TRBV9; D gene uncertain. The CDR3 consists of 13 residues. The V end lost 3 bases, the J end lost 1 base, and 7 bases lay between the germline ends. CDR1 SGDLS and CDR2 YYNGEE come from the germline V gene. CDR3 DNA: TGTGCCAGCAGCGGTTGGGGGAACACTGAAGCTTTCTTT. It encodes CASSGWGNTEAFF.

This chain links TRBV6-4 with TRBJ2-3; a possible D gene is TRBD1 (6 bases). Trimming left V 3 bases short and J 4 bases short, with 11 bases between. Germline values: CDR1 MRHNA, CDR2 SNTAGT. The length of the CDR3 is 14 residues. Here the CDR3 DNA reads TGTGCCAGCAGTGATAAGGGGGATGCAGATACGCAGTATTTT. As protein: CASSDKGDADTQYF.

The chain has TRBV3-1 (or the pseudogene TRBV3-2) and TRBJ2-7; 8 bases fit TRBD1. Germline V CDR1 and CDR2: LGHDT, YNNKEL (reference sequence). This CDR3 has 16 amino acids. With 1 base clipped from V and 0 bases from J, the junction kept 5 bases outside the gene matches. CDR3 DNA sequence: TGTGCCAGCAGCCAAGGAGGAACAGGGGGCTCCTACGAGCAGTACGTC. Its translation: CASSQGGTGGSYEQYV.

The CDR3, as DNA: TGTGCCAGCAGTTCACAGGGGTTGACCACTGAAGCTTTCTTT. Amino acid sequence: CASSSQGLTTEAFF. The chain recombines TRBV28 with TRBJ1-1, with TRBD1 matching over 7 bases. Germline V gives CDR1 MDHEN, CDR2 SYDVKM. Losses at the gene ends were 4 bases for V and 4 bases for J; bases not matched to a gene: 6. This CDR3 has 14 amino acids. Together with reference TRBV28 and TRBJ1-1, the CDR3 gives the full variable domain: DVKVTQSSRYLVKRTGEKVFLECVQDMDHENMFWYRQDPGLGLRLIYFSYDVKMKEKGDIPEGYSVSREKKERFSLILESASTNQTSMYLCASSSQGLTTEAFFGQGTRLTVV.

The genes are TRBV28 and TRBJ1-3; D not certain. V was clipped by 7 bases and J by 4 bases, with 14 bases between them. The CDR3 is 14 amino acids. Germline loops: CDR1 MDHEN, CDR2 SYDVKM. The DNA for the CDR3 is TGTGCCAGCAAACTCCCGGGTTTCGGAAACACCATATATTTT. Its translation: CASKLPGFGNTIYF.

This rearrangement joins TRBV6-5 to TRBJ1-1; 10 bases are shared with TRBD1. CDR1 MNHEY and CDR2 SVGAGI come from the germline V gene. The CDR3 loop spans 14 amino acids. The junction had 3 bases not matched to a gene; V was cut back by 6 bases and J by 2 bases. The CDR3 DNA follows: TGTGCCAGCAGGTCGACAGGGGGCAACACTGAAGCTTTCTTT. This sequence encodes CASRSTGGNTEAFF.

The chain has TRBV5-3 and TRBJ2-5, with 8 bases identical to TRBD1. TRBV5-3 is an open reading frame whose function is uncertain. CDR3 size: 15 residues. Trimming at V came to 3 bases and at J to 3 bases, leaving 7 bases not matched to a gene. The CDR3 DNA is TGTGCCAGAAGCTACCTAGGACAGGGTGAAGAGACCCAGTACTTC. This gives the protein CARSYLGQGEETQYF.

This clone was detected once. The CDR3 DNA sequence: TGTGCCAGTAGTTTACAGGAGGGCCTTAATGAAAAACTGTTTTTT. Translating gives CASSLQEGLNEKLFF. The gene calls are TRBV19 and TRBJ1-4; maybe TRBD1 (5 bases). Germline lookup yields CDR1 LNHDA and CDR2 SQIVND (reference sequence). Between the trimmed V and J ends, which lost 5 bases and 4 bases, there was a span of 14 bases. There are 15 residues in the CDR3.

The V call is TRBV2, the J call TRBJ2-5; 7 nucleotides agree with TRBD1. The CDR3 loop spans 14 amino acids. The ends lost 5 bases at V and 4 bases at J; junction bases unmatched: 7. CDR1 and CDR2 from the germline V gene are SNHLY and FYNNEI. The CDR3 sequence: CASSRDRGPETQYF. CDR3 in DNA: TGTGCCAGCAGTAGGGACAGAGGACCAGAGACCCAGTACTTC.

The CDR3 DNA follows: TGCGCCAGCAGCTTGGTGGGACAGTTGAACACTGAAGCTTTCTTT. It translates to CASSLVGQLNTEAFF. The rearrangement uses TRBV5-1 and TRBJ1-1, with 7 bases identical to TRBD1. This CDR3 is 15 amino acids long. Germline CDR1 is SGHRS and CDR2 is YFSETQ. V lost 0 bases to trimming and J lost 0 bases; unmatched junction nucleotides: 2.

This chain connects TRBV21-1 to TRBJ1-4. TRBV21-1 is designated a pseudogene. CDR3 length: 18 amino acids. The CDR3 nucleotides read TGTGCCAGCAGCCCCCGGAGTGTTCCGTTATTAACTAATGAAAAACTGTTTTTT. As protein: CASSPRSVPLLTNEKLFF.

The rearrangement uses TRBV30 and TRBJ1-4; the D gene is possibly TRBD1 (6 bases). Germline V gene data show CDR1 as GTSNPN and CDR2 as SVGIG (reference sequence). V lost 4 bases and J lost 10, with 16 bases in between. The CDR3 covers 13 residues. The DNA of the CDR3 is TGTGCCTGGACAGGGGACGGGGGAGGAAAACTGTTTTTT. It encodes CAWTGDGGGKLFF.

The chain recombines TRBV28 with TRBJ1-5; a weak D match, TRBD1 (6 bases). Germline CDR1 and CDR2: MDHEN and SYDVKM. This CDR3 region has 14 residues. The V gene lost 1 base and the J gene lost 7 bases, with 11 bases spanning the gap. CDR3 protein: CASSLLGAGQPQHF. DNA for the CDR3: TGTGCCAGCAGTTTATTGGGGGCAGGACAGCCCCAGCATTTT.

The chain uses TRBV7-8 and TRBJ2-5, with 9 bases lining up with TRBD1. Unmatched junction bases numbered 5, after V lost 1 base and J lost 5 bases. The germline V gene encodes CDR1 SGHVS and CDR2 FQNEAQ. This CDR3 contains 15 residues. CDR3 sequence reads: CASSLGTGGAETQYF. CDR3 in DNA: TGTGCCAGCAGCTTAGGCACAGGGGGCGCGGAGACCCAGTACTTC.

About this clone itself: The sample has other DNA sequences that encode this CDR3 too. This chain uses TRBV5-1 with TRBJ2-2; D uncertain. The V and J ends lost 0 bases and 9 bases respectively, with 9 bases between them. Per germline, CDR1 SGHRS and CDR2 YFSETQ. This CDR3 is built from 13 residues. The CDR3 sequence is CASSLGGSRELFF. The CDR3 coding sequence is TGCGCCAGCAGCTTGGGGGGTTCCCGGGAGCTGTTTTTT. Filled out from reference TRBV5-1 and TRBJ2-2, the complete variable domain reads KAGVTQTPRYLIKTRGQQVTLSCSPISGHRSVSWYQQTPGQGLQFLFEYFSETQRNKGNFPGRFSGRQFSNSRSEMNVSTLELGDSALYLCASSLGGSRELFFGEGSRLTVL.